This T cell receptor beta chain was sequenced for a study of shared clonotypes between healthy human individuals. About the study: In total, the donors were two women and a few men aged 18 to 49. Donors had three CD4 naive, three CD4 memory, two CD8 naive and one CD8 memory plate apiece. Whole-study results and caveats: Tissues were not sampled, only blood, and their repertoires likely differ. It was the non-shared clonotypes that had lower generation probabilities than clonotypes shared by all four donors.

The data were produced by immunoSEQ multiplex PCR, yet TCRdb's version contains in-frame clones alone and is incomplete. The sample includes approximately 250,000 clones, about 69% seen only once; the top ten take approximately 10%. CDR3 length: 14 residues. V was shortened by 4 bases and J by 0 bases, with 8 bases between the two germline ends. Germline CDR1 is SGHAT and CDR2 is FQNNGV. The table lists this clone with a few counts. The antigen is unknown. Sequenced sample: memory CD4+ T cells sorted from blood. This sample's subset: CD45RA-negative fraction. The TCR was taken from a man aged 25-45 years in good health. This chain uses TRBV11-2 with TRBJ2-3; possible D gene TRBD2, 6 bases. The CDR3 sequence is CASSSGTSTDTQYF. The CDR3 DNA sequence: TGTGCCAGCAGCTCAGGGACTAGCACAGATACGCAGTATTTT.